This T cell receptor (beta chain) is from a study of blood T cell repertoires in COVID-19 (dated by TCRdb to between 2020 and 2021). About the investigation overall: Samples from collaborators originated in the United States, Italy and Spain and spanned both the acute and convalescent phases of COVID-19. The prospective study material was composed of cDNA or gDNA derived from T cells, B-cell-depleted T cells, or PBMCs. The dataset comprised deeply sampled blood TCRbeta repertoires from subjects exposed to, actively infected with, or recovered from COVID-19. Sample metadata almost always included a de-identified subject ID, COVID-19 status, age in years and sex. Where HLA class I and class II types were available, the types were taken from metadata supplied by the sample provider, not from assay-based typing. The repertoires were released in a freely available public database meant as a resource for research on the immune response to SARS-CoV-2. The samples were drawn from two sources: the first 160 participants of the ongoing ImmuneRACE study, and 1,000 to 1,500 subjects contributed by 6 global collaborators.

The immunoSEQ Assay, a bias-controlled multiplex PCR, was used to amplify TCRbeta CDR3 regions from genomic DNA. The paper's data handling went like this. The number of nucleated cells in each sample was estimated from the amplification of reference gene primers within the assay. To quantify the absolute abundance of each unique TCRbeta CDR3 rearrangement, sequence reads were collapsed and filtered. For each sample, productive Simpson clonality was calculated by taking the square root of Simpson's diversity index across productive rearrangements. Held by TCRdb, this immuneACCESS table contains in-frame sequences only and omits some clones. Under half of the omission traces to an unresolved V gene where checked; the cause of the rest is unknown. The V and J calls and clone size come from that table; D and trimming were worked out from the DNA. This sample gives some 120,000 clones in total; approximately 84% of them show up just once. The ten biggest clones cover 12% of the sample.

Beyond this particular receptor, the publication reports: The quantity of clinical and demographic metadata differed by source and by participant and was supplied without curation.

With regard to this clone: No antigen is known for it. No per-base quality is available; no much larger clone lies one base away.

Trimming leaves V shorter by 2 bases and J shorter by 7 bases, with the junction holding 8 bases beyond the gene matches. Looking up the germline V gene (reference sequence) yields CDR1 LNHDA and CDR2 SQIVND. The CDR3 goes from the cysteine to the phenylalanine over 16 residues. Only the CDR3 portion is preserved as DNA: 48 bases, with reading frame beginning at the first base. A second Seattle source provided samples from volunteer blood donors who had recovered from COVID-19. Whole blood was collected in K2EDTA tubes by collaborating institutions according to the institutions' own protocols. For TCRbeta analysis, collaborator samples were shipped as frozen whole blood, as isolated PBMCs, or as DNA extracted from either sample type.

The rearranged segments are TRBV19 and TRBJ1-5, with TRBD1 identical over 10 junction bases. The specimen was peripheral blood. The receptor was derived from a woman aged 25 to 39 who had recovered from COVID-19. The CDR3 is CASSITPDRGEQPQHF. The sequenced DNA: TGTGCCAGTAGTATAACTCCGGACAGGGGGGAACAGCCCCAGCATTTT.